One and the same sample provided the 15 T cell receptor beta chains below, sequenced in a study of T cell changes during pregnancy in multiple sclerosis. Clones were sequenced by immunoSEQ multiplex PCR, and TCRdb holds only the in-frame ones, with some missing. The data show 39,000 or so clones, with about 91% seen just once and about 12% held by the top ten. The sample was CD8+ T cells from peripheral blood mononuclear cells, taken after pregnancy. The receptors were gathered from a female donor with multiple sclerosis, enrolled in a pregnancy study.

This clone was detected a few times. The chain recombines TRBV13 with TRBJ2-1; tentative D call: TRBD1 (6 bases). Germline values: CDR1 PRHDT, CDR2 FYEKMQ (reference sequence). This CDR3 is 14 amino acids long. V dropped 2 bases and J dropped 6 bases, with 11 bases sitting between them. CDR3: CASSLSGTTNEQFF. The CDR3 coding sequence is TGTGCCAGCAGCTTATCCGGGACAACCAATGAGCAGTTCTTC.

The chain couples TRBV9 to TRBJ2-2; D may be TRBD2 (5 bases). Germline V gene sequence: CDR1 SGDLS, CDR2 YYNGEE. The CDR3 covers 15 residues. Trimming pared 4 bases from V and 4 bases from J, leaving 14 bases between. CDR3 region: CASSPIHGVTGELFF. CDR3 DNA: TGTGCCAGCAGCCCCATACACGGGGTCACCGGGGAGCTGTTTTTT.

In this sample, this clone turned up once. The rearrangement links TRBV9 to TRBJ2-7, with 12 bases matching TRBD1. Per the germline V gene, CDR1 is SGDLS and CDR2 is YYNGEE. CDR3 length: 15 residues. After removal of 4 bases from V and 6 bases from J, the junction contained 8 bases not matched to a gene. For the CDR3, the DNA is TGTGCCAGCAGCCTAACCGGGACAGGGGGCGGCGAGCAGTACTTC. It encodes CASSLTGTGGGEQYF.

The genes are TRBV9 and TRBJ2-2; D is possibly TRBD1 (6 bases). With 4 bases removed from V and 1 base from J, the gap between germline ends came to 8 bases. The CDR3 totals 14 residues. The V gene's germline CDR1 is SGDLS and CDR2 YYNGEE. CDR3 region: CASSPGQNTGELFF. As DNA, the CDR3 is TGTGCCAGCAGCCCGGGACAGAACACCGGGGAGCTGTTTTTT.

This clone was seen a few times. The chain employs TRBV6-4 and TRBJ1-6; D call uncertain. Germline CDR1 and CDR2: MRHNA and SNTAGT. The CDR3 has 14 residues. Trimming cost V 3 bases and J 9 bases, with 12 bases left between them. CDR3 coding DNA: TGTGCCAGCAGTGAAGGTCCGGCAGGTTCACCCCTCCACTTT. It is translated as CASSEGPAGSPLHF.

The chain is built from TRBV7-9 and TRBJ1-2, with a possible D match to TRBD1 (6 bases). The CDR3 has 18 residues. From germline, CDR1 is SEHNR and CDR2 FQNEAQ (reference sequence). Between the trimmed V and J ends, which lost 5 bases and 1 base, there was a span of 23 bases. The CDR3 DNA is TGTGCCAGCAGCGATCCGGTGGGACACTCGCTCAATAACTATGGCTACACCTTC. Translated: CASSDPVGHSLNNYGYTF.

This chain joins TRBV9 and TRBJ1-2; D possibly corresponds to TRBD1 (5 bases). Germline CDR1 and CDR2: SGDLS and YYNGEE. Deletions cut 0 bases from V and 6 bases from J, with 15 bases between. This CDR3 spans 15 amino acids. CDR3 sequence reads: CASSVGGFPGDGYTF. DNA of the CDR3: TGTGCCAGCAGCGTAGGGGGGTTCCCGGGGGATGGCTACACCTTC.

The chain couples TRBV27 to TRBJ1-5; D might be TRBD1 (5 bases). The germline CDR1 and CDR2 sequences are MNHEY and SMNVEV (reference sequence). Trimming shortened V by 1 base and J by 6 bases, and 7 bases separated the two germline ends. The CDR3 contains 13 residues. The CDR3 is CASSLLGGQPQHF. In nucleotides, the CDR3 is TGTGCCAGCAGTTTATTGGGGGGTCAGCCCCAGCATTTT.

The chain employs TRBV27 and TRBJ2-6; D is unresolved. This CDR3 has 18 residues. Germline CDR1 MNHEY, CDR2 SMNVEV (reference sequence). Trimming took 4 bases from V and 0 from J, leaving 16 bases between them. CDR3 sequence reads: CASSSYPPLSSGANVLTF. The CDR3 region has the DNA TGTGCCAGCAGTTCCTACCCACCCCTAAGCTCTGGGGCCAACGTCCTGACTTTC. Drawing the rest from reference TRBV27 and TRBJ2-6, the complete variable domain is EAQVTQNPRYLITVTGKKLTVTCSQNMNHEYMSWYRQDPGLGLRQIYYSMNVEVTDKGDVPEGYKVSRKEKRNFPLILESPSPNQTSLYFCASSSYPPLSSGANVLTFGAGSRLTVL.

The rearrangement joins TRBV27 to TRBJ2-1; a possible D gene is TRBD2 (5 bases). V lost 0 bases and J 7 bases, leaving 22 bases between the germline ends. Germline V gives CDR1 MNHEY, CDR2 SMNVEV (reference sequence). CDR3 size: 18 residues. CDR3 residues: CASSLSTRSPRALNEQFF. CDR3 sequence (DNA): TGTGCCAGCAGTTTATCGACACGGTCTCCGAGGGCCCTTAATGAGCAGTTCTTC.

This clone was detected a few times. The rearrangement links TRBV28 to TRBJ1-1; tentative D call: TRBD1 (5 bases). CDR1 and CDR2 from the germline V gene are MDHEN and SYDVKM. V dropped 2 bases and J dropped 8 bases, with 9 bases sitting between them. CDR3 length: 12 residues. DNA for the CDR3: TGTGCCAGCAGTTTAGGGAGGACAGAAGCTTTCTTT. Translated: CASSLGRTEAFF.

The chain links TRBV6-6 to TRBJ2-5; D might be TRBD2 (5 bases). In germline, CDR1 is MNHNY, CDR2 SVGAGI (reference sequence). This CDR3 is built from 15 residues. V was pared by 5 bases and J by 7 bases, with 20 bases between. The chain's CDR3 is CASSPPEGSKRTQYF. CDR3 DNA: TGTGCCAGCAGTCCCCCTGAGGGTAGCAAGAGGACCCAGTACTTC.

This clone was seen a handful of times. The chain has TRBV11-2 and TRBJ2-7; no firm D call. CDR1 is SGHAT and CDR2 is FQNNGV in the germline V gene. CDR3 length: 12 residues. The ends were cut back, 2 bases at V and 4 bases at J, with 6 bases in the middle. The CDR3 region is CASSLIFYEQYF. The CDR3, as DNA: TGTGCCAGCAGCTTAATCTTTTACGAGCAGTACTTC.

This CDR3 is CASTPRGQERGETQYF. In nucleotides, the CDR3 is TGCGCCAGCACCCCTAGGGGACAGGAGAGGGGAGAGACCCAGTACTTC. The gene calls are TRBV5-1 and TRBJ2-5; TRBD1 matches at 8 bases. Germline CDR1 and CDR2: SGHRS and YFSETQ. J gave up 4 bases and V 6 bases, and 14 bases lay outside the gene matches. There are 16 residues in the CDR3.

CDR3 protein: CASRLGQGSGYTF. The DNA of the CDR3 is TGTGCCAGTAGACTGGGACAGGGGAGCGGCTACACCTTC. This chain joins TRBV28 and TRBJ1-2; 10 bases are a match to TRBD1. The V gene's germline CDR1 is MDHEN and CDR2 SYDVKM. The CDR3 runs 13 residues. J was trimmed by 8 bases and V by 9 bases; bases with no gene match: 9.